These 4 T cell receptor beta chains originate from one sample sequenced in a study of early stage breast cancer tumors. This table comes from immunoSEQ multiplex PCR, and its TCRdb copy is limited to in-frame clones, with some not included. The sample holds more than 55,000 clones; approximately 80% are singletons and the top ten take 4.7%. The specimen sequenced was blood. The receptors stem from a person in their forties with breast cancer.

For the CDR3, the DNA is TGTGCCTGGAGTGTAGGGACAGGGGGCCAAAACATTCAGTACTTC. Protein product: CAWSVGTGGQNIQYF. The V call is TRBV30, the J call TRBJ2-4; 12 bases match TRBD1. V lost 0 bases, J lost 5 bases, and 2 bases stayed unmatched. The germline gives CDR1 GTSNPN, CDR2 SVGIG (reference sequence). CDR3 length equals 15 residues.

The CDR3 here is CASSPEVSPLHF. In DNA form, the CDR3 reads TGTGCCAGCAGCCCCGAGGTTTCACCCCTCCACTTT. V gene TRBV7-9 combines with J gene TRBJ1-6; no definite D call. Germline CDR1 and CDR2: SEHNR and FQNEAQ (reference sequence). V was shortened by 5 bases and J by 9 bases, with 8 bases between the two germline ends. This CDR3 spans 12 amino acids.

J is TRBJ1-2 and V is TRBV15; 9 nucleotides align to TRBD1. This CDR3 is 16 amino acids long. Germline values: CDR1 LNHNV, CDR2 YYDKDF (reference sequence). The V segment lost 0 bases and the J segment 2 bases; nucleotides outside the gene matches: 4. Here the CDR3 reads CATSRDPGQGNYGYTF. The CDR3 DNA reads as TGTGCCACCAGCAGAGATCCCGGACAGGGGAACTATGGCTACACCTTC. Full variable domain (remainder filled in from reference TRBV15 and TRBJ1-2): DAMVIQNPRYQVTQFGKPVTLSCSQTLNHNVMYWYQQKSSQAPKLLFHYYDKDFNNEADTPDNFQSRRPNTSFCFLDIRSPGLGDTAMYLCATSRDPGQGNYGYTFGSGTRLTVV.

The chain uses TRBV6-5 and TRBJ1-2; a possible D gene is TRBD1 (5 bases). This CDR3 is 15 amino acids long. V dropped 0 bases and J dropped 2 bases, with 10 bases sitting between them. Germline lookup yields CDR1 MNHEY and CDR2 SVGAGI. CDR3 coding DNA: TGTGCCAGCAGTTACTCCAAGGGGACCAACTATGGCTACACCTTC. It yields the protein CASSYSKGTNYGYTF.